The 27 T cell receptor beta chains below all came from one sample that was sequenced in a study of human thymus T cells. Measured with immunoSEQ multiplex PCR; TCRdb has only the in-frame clones, and not every one. There are 45,000 to 75,000 clones in the sample; nearly 95% occur only once, and approximately 5.9% lies in the top ten. Sequencing was done on a sample of blood. The receptors here all came from a boy under two years old with a congenital heart defect but otherwise immunologically healthy.

The chain couples TRBV28 to TRBJ2-7; 7 bases map to TRBD1. This CDR3 has 16 residues. V lost 3 bases, J lost 4 bases, and 12 bases stayed unmatched. Per the germline V gene, CDR1 is MDHEN and CDR2 is SYDVKM. For the CDR3, the DNA is TGTGCCAGCAGTTTCGGTTCTTTTTCGACAGGGTACGAGCAGTACTTC. Translated: CASSFGSFSTGYEQYF.

The CDR3, as DNA: TGTGCCAGCGGCCAAAGGGGGAGAGCTAATGAAAAACTGTTTTTT. This translates into CASGQRGRANEKLFF. The J gene is TRBJ1-4, the V gene TRBV28; weak D call: TRBD1 (6 bases). Between the trimmed V and J ends, which lost 8 bases and 3 bases, there was a span of 16 bases. Germline V gene lookup returns CDR1 MDHEN and CDR2 SYDVKM. The CDR3 sequence is 15 residues long.

The chain carries TRBV7-8 and TRBJ1-6; D is unclear. The CDR3 totals 15 residues. Between the trimmed V and J ends, which lost 1 base and 0 bases, there was a span of 4 bases. CDR1 and CDR2 (germline): SGHVS, FQNEAQ. The CDR3 coding sequence is TGTGCCAGCAGCTTAGACAGCTCCTATAATTCACCCCTCCACTTT. Its protein is CASSLDSSYNSPLHF.

The rearrangement uses TRBV4-3 and TRBJ2-7; 16 nucleotides agree with TRBD2. The CDR3 consists of 16 residues. V shed 4 bases, J shed 4 bases, and the junction held 4 bases outside the gene matches. Germline values: CDR1 LGHNA, CDR2 YSLEER. The DNA for the CDR3 is TGCGCCAGCAGCCCGGGACTAGCGGGGGGGCCATACGAGCAGTACTTC. It yields the protein CASSPGLAGGPYEQYF.

This clone occurred once. The genes are TRBV6-5 and TRBJ2-7, with TRBD1 matching 8 bases. The CDR3 loop spans 14 amino acids. CDR1 is MNHEY and CDR2 is SVGAGI in the germline V gene. Losses at the gene ends were 0 bases for V and 4 bases for J; bases not matched to a gene: 2. CDR3 sequence (DNA): TGTGCCAGCAGTTACTCGACAGGGGCTTACGAGCAGTACTTC. This sequence encodes CASSYSTGAYEQYF.

This chain joins TRBV27 and TRBJ2-7; TRBD1 might be the D (5 bases). The CDR3 spans 12 residues. Germline V CDR1 and CDR2: MNHEY, SMNVEV (reference sequence). Between the trimmed V and J ends, which lost 3 bases and 5 bases, there was a span of 8 bases. The CDR3 region has the DNA TGTGCCAGCAGTTTTCAGGGCCACGAGCAGTACTTC. Its translation is CASSFQGHEQYF.

The V call is TRBV15, the J call TRBJ2-2; D is uncertain. CDR1 and CDR2 from the germline V gene are LNHNV and YYDKDF (reference sequence). The length of the CDR3 is 12 residues. V was pared by 6 bases and J by 6 bases, with 8 bases between. Written as DNA, the CDR3 is TGTGCCACCAGTAGTTTTCCCGGGGAGCTGTTTTTT. It translates to CATSSFPGELFF. Drawing the rest from reference TRBV15 and TRBJ2-2, the complete variable domain is DAMVIQNPRYQVTQFGKPVTLSCSQTLNHNVMYWYQQKSSQAPKLLFHYYDKDFNNEADTPDNFQSRRPNTSFCFLDIRSPGLGDTAMYLCATSSFPGELFFGEGSRLTVL.

The genes are TRBV7-9 and TRBJ2-2, with 8 bases that match TRBD1. CDR3 size: 17 residues. V lost 0 bases to trimming and J lost 0 bases; unmatched junction nucleotides: 3. Germline CDR1 SEHNR, CDR2 FQNEAQ (reference sequence). The CDR3 DNA sequence: TGTGCCAGCAGCTTAGCCCAGGGGGCAGCGAACACCGGGGAGCTGTTTTTT. Residues: CASSLAQGAANTGELFF.

The chain is built from TRBV9 and TRBJ2-7; D remains unclear. V was trimmed by 1 base and J by 3 bases, leaving 11 bases between them. CDR1 and CDR2 from the germline V gene are SGDLS and YYNGEE. CDR3 length: 14 amino acids. This CDR3 reads CASSVFPAGYEQYF. CDR3 in DNA: TGTGCCAGCAGCGTATTTCCGGCAGGCTACGAGCAGTACTTC.

V and J are TRBV7-2 and TRBJ2-3; no definite D call. Between the trimmed V and J ends, which lost 3 bases and 1 base, there was a span of 11 bases. Looked up from germline, CDR1 is SGHTA and CDR2 is FQGNSA. The CDR3 is made up of 15 amino acids. The CDR3 here is CASSFTGKGTDTQYF. DNA for the CDR3: TGTGCCAGCAGCTTTACTGGGAAAGGCACAGATACGCAGTATTTT.

J is TRBJ1-2 and V is TRBV2; 7 nucleotides line up with TRBD1. This CDR3 spans 15 amino acids. Losses at the gene ends were 6 bases for V and 4 bases for J; bases not matched to a gene: 11. Germline CDR1 SNHLY, CDR2 FYNNEI. The CDR3 here is CASRERQGMGYGYTF. The CDR3 bases are TGTGCCAGCAGGGAAAGACAGGGAATGGGCTATGGCTACACCTTC.

The CDR3, as DNA: TGTGCCAGCAGCCCAACGGTAGGAGCCTACAATGAGCAGTTCTTC. This translates into CASSPTVGAYNEQFF. The chain recombines TRBV7-9 with TRBJ2-1; no clear D. V dropped 5 bases and J dropped 2 bases, with 13 bases sitting between them. CDR3 size: 15 residues. Germline V lookup: CDR1 SEHNR, CDR2 FQNEAQ (reference sequence). Using reference TRBV7-9 and TRBJ2-1 for the parts outside the CDR3, the full variable domain is DTGVSQNPRHKITKRGQNVTFRCDPISEHNRLYWYRQTLGQGPEFLTYFQNEAQLEKSRLLSDRFSAERPKGSFSTLEIQRTEQGDSAMYLCASSPTVGAYNEQFFGPGTRLTVL.

This clone showed up just once. CDR3 amino acids: CASSQDKINEQFF. In DNA, the CDR3 is TGTGCCAGCAGCCAAGATAAGATTAATGAGCAGTTCTTC. The chain joins TRBV14 to TRBJ2-1; D is unclear. Germline assignment: CDR1 SGHDN and CDR2 FVKESK. This CDR3 is built from 13 residues. The V and J ends lost 0 bases and 7 bases respectively, with 7 bases between them.

The chain couples TRBV28 to TRBJ2-2, with D possibly TRBD1 on 5 matching bases. V was clipped by 5 bases and J by 0 bases, with 7 bases between them. The germline V gene has CDR1 MDHEN and CDR2 SYDVKM. The CDR3 sequence is 14 residues long. CDR3 in DNA: TGTGCCAGCAGTGACAGCGCGAACACCGGGGAGCTGTTTTTT. The encoded protein is CASSDSANTGELFF.

This rearrangement joins TRBV5-1 to TRBJ1-2; no clear D gene. CDR3 length: 12 residues. V was trimmed by 1 base and J by 5 bases, leaving 6 bases between them. Germline CDR1 SGHRS, CDR2 YFSETQ. The CDR3 protein is CASSLSTYGYTF. For the CDR3, the DNA is TGCGCCAGCAGCTTGTCCACATATGGCTACACCTTC.

The chain uses TRBV29-1 and TRBJ2-3, with D perhaps assigned TRBD1 or TRBD2 (5 bases each). This CDR3 contains 13 residues. V lost 4 bases and J lost 2, with 10 bases in between. Germline lookup yields CDR1 SQVTM and CDR2 ANQGSEA. This chain's CDR3 is CSVGRGPTDTQYF. DNA of the CDR3: TGCAGCGTTGGACGGGGCCCCACAGATACGCAGTATTTT.

J is TRBJ2-7 and V is TRBV6-5; 9 positions match TRBD1. Germline CDR1 MNHEY, CDR2 SVGAGI. The junction had 13 bases not matched to a gene; V was cut back by 3 bases and J by 7 bases. The CDR3 length is 16 residues. This CDR3 reads CASSYFPGQGRGEQYF. The DNA of the CDR3 is TGTGCCAGCAGTTATTTCCCGGGACAGGGCAGGGGGGAGCAGTACTTC.

The chain carries TRBV30 and TRBJ2-1; 7 nucleotides agree with TRBD1. The length of the CDR3 is 14 residues. The V and J ends lost 0 bases and 3 bases, in that order; junction bases with no gene match: 2. In germline, CDR1 is GTSNPN, CDR2 SVGIG (reference sequence). Here the CDR3 DNA reads TGTGCCTGGAGTGTGGCAGGGGGCTACAATGAGCAGTTCTTC. Protein: CAWSVAGGYNEQFF. Looking up the rest from reference TRBV30 and TRBJ2-1 gives the full variable domain: SQTIHQWPATLVQPVGSPLSLECTVEGTSNPNLYWYRQAAGRGLQLLFYSVGIGQISSEVPQNLSASRPQDRQFILSSKKLLLSDSGFYLCAWSVAGGYNEQFFGPGTRLTVL.

V usage is TRBV19 and J usage is TRBJ2-7; no clear D gene. The CDR3 is 14 amino acids. Per the germline V gene, CDR1 is LNHDA and CDR2 is SQIVND (reference sequence). V dropped 4 bases and J dropped 0 bases, with 10 bases sitting between them. The CDR3 loop reads CASSRGPNSYEQYF. The DNA of the CDR3 is TGTGCCAGTAGTAGAGGTCCAAACTCCTACGAGCAGTACTTC.

The sample holds one count of this clone. For the CDR3, the DNA is TGTGCCAGCAGCTTAGGGGAGCGGGGGGCCTACGAGCAGTACTTC. Its translation is CASSLGERGAYEQYF. The gene calls are TRBV7-6 and TRBJ2-7; 9 bases match TRBD2. The CDR3 is 15 amino acids. V dropped 1 base and J dropped 2; count of bases not matched to a gene: 3. Germline V gene sequence: CDR1 SGHVS, CDR2 FNYEAQ.

The chain combines TRBV7-9 with TRBJ2-1, with D perhaps given as TRBD1 or TRBD2 (5 bases each). The germline V gene has CDR1 SEHNR and CDR2 FQNEAQ (reference sequence). The V gene lost 7 bases and the J gene lost 9 bases, with 16 bases spanning the gap. The CDR3 spans 13 residues. The CDR3 DNA follows: TGTGCCAGCAACCGGGGCGTTGCGAGTGAGCAGTTCTTC. Translated: CASNRGVASEQFF.

The J gene is TRBJ2-3, the V gene TRBV7-9; the D is unclear. V dropped 0 bases and J dropped 1 base, with 11 bases sitting between them. Germline V CDR1 and CDR2: SEHNR, FQNEAQ (reference sequence). CDR3 length equals 16 residues. The CDR3 is CASSLAVEPGTDTQYF. CDR3 bases: TGTGCCAGCAGCTTAGCGGTCGAGCCGGGCACAGATACGCAGTATTTT.

V and J are TRBV5-6 and TRBJ2-3; TRBD2 matches 7 bases. V dropped 1 base and J dropped 0; count of bases not matched to a gene: 2. This CDR3 spans 15 amino acids. The germline CDR1 and CDR2 sequences are SGHDT and YYEEEE. CDR3 in amino acids: CASSLPGLSTDTQYF. The CDR3 DNA follows: TGTGCCAGCAGCTTGCCGGGACTAAGCACAGATACGCAGTATTTT.

The chain joins TRBV19 to TRBJ2-2, with 11 bases identical to TRBD1. V lost 5 bases to trimming and J lost 7 bases; unmatched junction nucleotides: 9. CDR1 LNHDA and CDR2 SQIVND come from the germline V gene (reference sequence). The CDR3 loop spans 16 amino acids. The CDR3: CASSADRGLIGGELFF. Here the CDR3 DNA reads TGTGCCAGTAGTGCGGACAGGGGGCTTATCGGCGGGGAGCTGTTTTTT.

The chain has TRBV7-6 and TRBJ1-1; 7 bases fit TRBD1. Trimming took 2 bases from V and 1 from J; bases not matched to a gene: 4. The germline V gene has CDR1 SGHVS and CDR2 FNYEAQ. This CDR3 spans 15 amino acids. The CDR3 here is CASSLTGTANTEAFF. The CDR3 coding sequence is TGTGCCAGCAGCTTAACCGGGACAGCGAACACTGAAGCTTTCTTT.

V usage is TRBV5-5 and J usage is TRBJ1-2, with D perhaps matching TRBD1 (6 bases). The CDR3 covers 17 residues. CDR1 and CDR2 (germline): SGHKS, YYEKEE (reference sequence). V was clipped by 0 bases and J by 1 base, with 16 bases between them. The DNA for the CDR3 is TGTGCCAGCAGCTTGGCTCCCGGACAGCTTGATAACTATGGCTACACCTTC. It specifies CASSLAPGQLDNYGYTF.

The CDR3 reads CASSLGGTYGYTF. As DNA, the CDR3 is TGTGCCAGCAGCTTAGGAGGGACCTATGGCTACACCTTC. This chain links TRBV13 with TRBJ1-2; TRBD1 might be the D (5 bases). Deletions cut 0 bases from V and 4 bases from J, with 6 bases between. The CDR3 runs 13 residues. In germline, CDR1 is PRHDT, CDR2 FYEKMQ (reference sequence).